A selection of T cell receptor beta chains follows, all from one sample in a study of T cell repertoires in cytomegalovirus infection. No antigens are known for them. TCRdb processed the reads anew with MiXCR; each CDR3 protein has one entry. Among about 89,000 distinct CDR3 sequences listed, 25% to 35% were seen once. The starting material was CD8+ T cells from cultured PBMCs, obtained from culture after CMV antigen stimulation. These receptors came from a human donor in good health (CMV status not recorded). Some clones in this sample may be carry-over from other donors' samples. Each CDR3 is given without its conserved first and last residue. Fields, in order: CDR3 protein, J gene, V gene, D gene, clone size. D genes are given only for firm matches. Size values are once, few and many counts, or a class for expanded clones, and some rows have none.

CDR3: AISESFDSNQPQH
J: TRBJ1-5
V: TRBV10-3
D: .
size: .

CDR3: ASSLTRTGGTGELF
J: TRBJ2-2
V: TRBV5-4
D: TRBD1
size: .

CDR3: ASGGLAASTDTQY
J: TRBJ2-3
V: TRBV12-5
D: TRBD2
size: .

CDR3: ASSPPTSGVPGELF
J: TRBJ2-2
V: TRBV7-9
D: TRBD2
size: many

CDR3: SARPTGGDFDEQY
J: TRBJ2-7
V: TRBV20-1
D: TRBD1
size: few

CDR3: ASSLSPGGFYEQY
J: TRBJ2-7
V: TRBV27
D: .
size: .

CDR3: ASSFPPNTIY
J: TRBJ1-3
V: TRBV7-2
D: .
size: many

CDR3: ASSLELLPQETQY
J: TRBJ2-5
V: TRBV12-3/TRBV12-4
D: .
size: once

CDR3: ASSYASGGATHEQF
J: TRBJ2-1
V: TRBV6-5
D: TRBD2
size: few

CDR3: ASTSVDFYEQY
J: TRBJ2-7
V: TRBV7-2
D: .
size: .

CDR3: ASRPEGGGNTIY
J: TRBJ1-3
V: TRBV7-8
D: .
size: many

CDR3: ASSTGTATNYGYT
J: TRBJ1-2
V: TRBV4-1
D: TRBD1
size: .

CDR3: ASRPGQGSYEQY
J: TRBJ2-7
V: TRBV2
D: .
size: .

CDR3: AILRSNQPQH
J: TRBJ1-5
V: TRBV10-3
D: .
size: many

CDR3: ASRGEMNTEAF
J: TRBJ1-1
V: TRBV7-9
D: .
size: few

CDR3: ASRGGGWLDNEQF
J: TRBJ2-1
V: TRBV6-1
D: .
size: .

CDR3: ASKGGNTEAF
J: TRBJ1-1
V: TRBV6-2/TRBV6-3
D: .
size: .

CDR3: ASSLTASGGINEQF
J: TRBJ2-1
V: TRBV5-1
D: TRBD2
size: .

CDR3: ASSSGLEGQNYGYT
J: TRBJ1-2
V: TRBV7-9
D: .
size: many

CDR3: ASSLWRTGNEQF
J: TRBJ2-1
V: TRBV27
D: TRBD1
size: .

CDR3: ASTRDRAYEQY
J: TRBJ2-7
V: TRBV2
D: TRBD1
size: many

CDR3: ASSLMGPGTEAF
J: TRBJ1-1
V: TRBV12-3/TRBV12-4
D: .
size: .

CDR3: ATTEFYSNQPQH
J: TRBJ1-5
V: TRBV10-3
D: .
size: few

CDR3: ASSFRAYYGYT
J: TRBJ1-2
V: TRBV5-6
D: .
size: .

CDR3: ASTPGQGEEQF
J: TRBJ2-1
V: TRBV12-3/TRBV12-4
D: TRBD1
size: .

CDR3: ASSNWGSSYNEQF
J: TRBJ2-1
V: TRBV19
D: .
size: .

CDR3: ASSSGVGSYNEQF
J: TRBJ2-1
V: TRBV6-2/TRBV6-3
D: .
size: few

CDR3: ADRPDSFSGANVLT
J: TRBJ2-6
V: TRBV6-8
D: .
size: .

CDR3: ASSTRTGPSDGYT
J: TRBJ1-2
V: TRBV7-6
D: TRBD1
size: few

CDR3: ASTGHNIQY
J: TRBJ2-4
V: TRBV27
D: .
size: .

CDR3: ASSFYGSAGELF
J: TRBJ2-2
V: TRBV12-3/TRBV12-4
D: .
size: .

CDR3: ASSITGGALDTEAF
J: TRBJ1-1
V: TRBV6-6
D: TRBD1
size: .

CDR3: ASSQGFSYNYGYT
J: TRBJ1-2
V: TRBV6-1
D: .
size: few

CDR3: SVEGLPGQGSYEQF
J: TRBJ2-1
V: TRBV29-1
D: TRBD1
size: .

CDR3: ASSLLPVRGGYLTGELF
J: TRBJ2-2
V: TRBV7-6
D: TRBD2
size: few

CDR3: ASSLRNTGELF
J: TRBJ2-2
V: TRBV27
D: .
size: .

CDR3: ASSLAGQGDHSPLH
J: TRBJ1-6
V: TRBV11-2
D: TRBD1
size: few

CDR3: ASSRDRNLMNTEAF
J: TRBJ1-1
V: TRBV5-6
D: .
size: few

CDR3: ASSSLTGRNGGGKLF
J: TRBJ1-4
V: TRBV12-3/TRBV12-4
D: .
size: .

CDR3: SARPSVWVAGQSSYNEQF
J: TRBJ2-1
V: TRBV20-1
D: TRBD2
size: many

CDR3: ANSYPGTGRGVAF
J: TRBJ1-1
V: TRBV6-5
D: .
size: .

CDR3: ASSEGQYNSPLH
J: TRBJ1-6
V: TRBV7-6
D: .
size: few

CDR3: ASSPPGQGDQPQH
J: TRBJ1-5
V: TRBV7-9
D: TRBD1
size: few

CDR3: AISESGAGGTEAF
J: TRBJ1-1
V: TRBV10-3
D: TRBD1
size: .

CDR3: ASSFAGRNEQF
J: TRBJ2-1
V: TRBV12-3/TRBV12-4
D: .
size: .

CDR3: ASSLNSGSNQPQH
J: TRBJ1-5
V: TRBV27
D: .
size: many